The 32 T cell receptor beta chains in this list originate from one sample, sequenced in a study of OX40 agonist ivuxolimab in advanced cancers. Sequencing was performed with immunoSEQ multiplex PCR; in TCRdb, only in-frame clones are kept and a portion is missing. The repertoire consists of tens of thousands of clones, with about 88% occurring once and the leading ten covering under 0.6%. The sequencing used CD4+ or CD8+ T cells sorted from blood, collected in a trial of the OX40 agonist ivuxolimab. The receptors were gathered from an adult with an advanced solid tumor such as melanoma, head and neck, liver or kidney cancer.

This sequence joins TRBV9 and TRBJ2-1, with D possibly called TRBD1 or TRBD2 (5 bases each). There are 15 residues in the CDR3. Trimming left V 0 bases short and J 5 bases short, with 12 bases between. CDR1 is SGDLS, CDR2 YYNGEE, per germline. CDR3 nucleotides: TGTGCCAGCAGCGTAGGTTGGGACGGCGACAATGAGCAGTTCTTC. Its protein product is CASSVGWDGDNEQFF.

The gene calls are TRBV28 and TRBJ1-1; D is unclear. The CDR3 has 15 amino acids. The germline V and J ends were trimmed by 6 bases and 1 base, with 15 bases remaining between them. Germline V gene sequence: CDR1 MDHEN, CDR2 SYDVKM. The CDR3 DNA reads as TGTGCCAGCAGATTCCCGGGATTTGCGAACACTGAAGCTTTCTTT. Protein sequence: CASRFPGFANTEAFF.

The chain carries TRBV5-5 and TRBJ2-1, with TRBD1 matching over 7 bases. The germline V gene has CDR1 SGHKS and CDR2 YYEKEE (reference sequence). The ends lost 4 bases at V and 5 bases at J; junction bases unmatched: 9. The CDR3 loop spans 15 amino acids. This CDR3 is CASSAQTGRDNEQFF. Here the CDR3 DNA reads TGTGCCAGCAGCGCCCAGACAGGGCGAGACAATGAGCAGTTCTTC.

This chain links TRBV4-2 with TRBJ2-5, with 16 bases fitting TRBD2. The germline V gene encodes CDR1 LGHNA and CDR2 YNFKEQ. The CDR3 extends over 18 amino acids. V lost 3 bases, J lost 2 bases, and 6 bases stayed unmatched. The DNA for the CDR3 is TGTGCCAGCAGCCAGACGGGACTAGCGGGGGGGGATCAAGAGACCCAGTACTTC. Its protein product is CASSQTGLAGGDQETQYF.

The chain has TRBV7-9 and TRBJ2-7; D unclear. Germline loops: CDR1 SEHNR, CDR2 FQNEAQ (reference sequence). V was pared by 4 bases and J by 0 bases, with 10 bases between. This CDR3 contains 14 residues. CDR3 coding DNA: TGTGCCAGCAGCTCCCCGTGGGACTCCTACGAGCAGTACTTC. It translates to CASSSPWDSYEQYF.

The chain is built from TRBV7-2 and TRBJ2-1; D is uncertain. Germline values: CDR1 SGHTA, CDR2 FQGNSA. V lost 5 bases and J 7 bases, leaving 9 bases between the germline ends. There are 12 residues in the CDR3. DNA of the CDR3: TGTGCCAGCAGCCACCCAAGGAATGAGCAGTTCTTC. The encoded protein is CASSHPRNEQFF.

As regards this clone: Because it lacks the conserved phenylalanine or tryptophan at the end, this CDR3 is likely a read error. This chain links TRBV4-1 with TRBJ1-6; D is possibly TRBD1 (6 bases). V lost 4 bases and J 11 bases, leaving 15 bases between the germline ends. Germline V gene sequence: CDR1 MGHRA, CDR2 YSYEKL. This CDR3 has 14 residues. CDR3 sequence reads: CASSRITDSTPLHL. For the CDR3, the DNA is TGCGCCAGCAGCCGCATCACGGACAGCACACCCCTCCACCTT.

The CDR3 region is CASSQRGSTFYGYTF. The DNA for the CDR3 is TGTGCCAGCAGTCAGAGGGGAAGTACTTTTTATGGCTACACCTTC. This sequence joins TRBV27 and TRBJ1-2, with D perhaps matching TRBD1 (5 bases). The length of the CDR3 is 15 residues. V shed 5 bases and J shed 5 bases, with 18 bases lying between them. Looked up from germline, CDR1 is MNHEY and CDR2 is SMNVEV (reference sequence).

This chain links TRBV5-1 with TRBJ1-4; the match to TRBD1 covers 12 bases. Losses at the gene ends were 4 bases for V and 5 bases for J; bases not matched to a gene: 12. Germline CDR1 and CDR2: SGHRS and YFSETQ. CDR3 length: 18 residues. The CDR3: CASSRTTAGQGANEKLFF. The CDR3, as DNA: TGCGCCAGCAGCCGAACTACAGCGGGACAGGGGGCGAATGAAAAACTGTTTTTT. Combining the CDR3 with reference TRBV5-1 and TRBJ1-4 gives the whole variable domain KAGVTQTPRYLIKTRGQQVTLSCSPISGHRSVSWYQQTPGQGLQFLFEYFSETQRNKGNFPGRFSGRQFSNSRSEMNVSTLELGDSALYLCASSRTTAGQGANEKLFFGSGTQLSVL.

The rearrangement joins TRBV18 to TRBJ1-5; D unclear. The germline V gene has CDR1 KGHSH and CDR2 LQKENI. The CDR3 spans 14 residues. V was shortened by 0 bases and J by 5 bases, with 8 bases between the two germline ends. CDR3 sequence: CASSPPPGDQPQHF. The DNA for the CDR3 is TGTGCCAGCTCACCACCCCCCGGAGATCAGCCCCAGCATTTT.

The chain is built from TRBV6-5 and TRBJ2-7; D possibly matches TRBD1 or TRBD2 (5 bases each). V lost 6 bases and J lost 4, with 16 bases in between. Per the germline V gene, CDR1 is MNHEY and CDR2 is SVGAGI. This CDR3 has 14 amino acids. The CDR3 DNA reads as TGTGCCAGCAGGCACCGGGGCCTTGGGTACGAGCAGTACTTC. Its protein product is CASRHRGLGYEQYF.

This rearrangement joins TRBV7-2 to TRBJ2-6; D perhaps matches TRBD2 (5 bases). Germline CDR1 and CDR2: SGHTA and FQGNSA. The CDR3 runs to 14 residues. Trimming removed 11 bases from V and 0 bases from J, with 11 bases in between. The CDR3 spells CAGRGRSGANVLTF. The CDR3 DNA is TGTGCCGGGAGAGGGCGCTCTGGGGCCAACGTCCTGACTTTC.

The rearrangement joins TRBV6-1 to TRBJ2-1, with 9 nucleotides matching TRBD2. V dropped 6 bases and J dropped 5; count of bases not matched to a gene: 14. Germline V CDR1 and CDR2: MNHNS, SASEGT. The CDR3 is 17 residues long. The CDR3 sequence is CASRERPGAGGNNEQFF. The CDR3 nucleotides read TGTGCCAGCAGGGAACGACCAGGAGCGGGGGGTAACAATGAGCAGTTCTTC.

The chain has TRBV5-1 and TRBJ1-1; D may be TRBD1 (5 bases). V was cut by 3 bases and J by 6 bases, with 12 bases left in between. CDR1 is SGHRS, CDR2 YFSETQ, per germline. This CDR3 has 13 amino acids. The CDR3 protein is CASSWGGTAEAFF. In nucleotides, the CDR3 is TGCGCCAGCAGCTGGGGTGGGACGGCTGAAGCTTTCTTT.

V and J are TRBV6-1 and TRBJ1-4; no reliable D call. The germline V gene has CDR1 MNHNS and CDR2 SASEGT. Trimming removed 7 bases at V and 4 bases at J, with 10 bases between. There are 13 residues in the CDR3. CDR3 sequence reads: CASKAAVNEKLFF. The CDR3 DNA reads TGTGCCAGCAAGGCCGCAGTTAATGAAAAACTGTTTTTT.

The chain joins TRBV11-2 to TRBJ1-2; D not certain. The CDR3 extends over 15 amino acids. CDR1 and CDR2 from the germline V gene are SGHAT and FQNNGV. V was pared by 1 base and J by 2 bases, with 11 bases between. The CDR3 nucleotides read TGTGCCAGCAGCTTAGGGAGACTGCCAAACTATGGCTACACCTTC. The encoded protein is CASSLGRLPNYGYTF.

The rearrangement joins TRBV5-4 to TRBJ2-5; D gene uncertain. This CDR3 has 13 amino acids. The germline CDR1 and CDR2 sequences are SGHNT and YYREEE (reference sequence). V was trimmed by 5 bases and J by 2 bases, leaving 10 bases between them. The CDR3 sequence: CASRRQGQETQYF. The CDR3 DNA sequence: TGTGCCAGCAGGCGGCAAGGGCAAGAGACCCAGTACTTC.

The gene calls are TRBV19 and TRBJ2-7; TRBD1 aligns across 9 bases. With V trimmed by 3 bases and J by 5 bases, 5 bases remained unmatched. The CDR3 is 14 residues long. CDR1 and CDR2 (germline): LNHDA, SQIVND (reference sequence). CDR3 DNA sequence: TGTGCCAGTAGTATCGGGGGACAGGGCGACGAGCAGTACTTC. Translated, it gives CASSIGGQGDEQYF.

The chain couples TRBV2 to TRBJ1-2; TRBD1 matches 8 bases. V was clipped by 2 bases and J by 5 bases; unmatched bases: 10. The CDR3 runs to 16 residues. Germline V gene sequence: CDR1 SNHLY, CDR2 FYNNEI. The CDR3: CASSENPVGTGYGYTF. CDR3 bases: TGTGCCAGCAGTGAAAACCCGGTCGGGACAGGTTATGGCTACACCTTC.

V and J are TRBV19 and TRBJ1-5, with TRBD1 identical over 7 bases. Germline loops: CDR1 LNHDA, CDR2 SQIVND (reference sequence). This CDR3 is 14 amino acids long. V dropped 11 bases and J dropped 9; count of bases not matched to a gene: 16. CDR3 bases: TGTGCCCCATTGTGGGAGTACAGGGGACGGCCCCAGCATTTT. As protein: CAPLWEYRGRPQHF.

The rearrangement links TRBV5-1 to TRBJ1-1, with TRBD1 as a possible D gene (6 bases). The germline CDR1 and CDR2 sequences are SGHRS and YFSETQ. V lost 5 bases and J lost 8, with 19 bases in between. The CDR3 sequence is 14 residues long. The CDR3 nucleotides are TGCGCCAGCAGACTTGTACAGGGCGGGCAAGAAGCTTTCTTT. This translates into CASRLVQGGQEAFF.

The chain uses TRBV6-5 and TRBJ2-7; maybe TRBD1 (5 bases). With 2 bases removed from V and 2 bases from J, the gap between germline ends came to 13 bases. Germline assignment: CDR1 MNHEY and CDR2 SVGAGI. The CDR3 spans 15 residues. CDR3 nucleotides: TGTGCCAGCAGTTACGCTACAGGAGCTACCTACGAGCAGTACTTC. It codes for CASSYATGATYEQYF.

The chain links TRBV5-1 to TRBJ1-1; no clear D. Germline lookup yields CDR1 SGHRS and CDR2 YFSETQ. V lost 4 bases and J 2 bases, leaving 6 bases between the germline ends. CDR3 size: 12 residues. The CDR3 DNA reads TGCGCCAGCAGCGAGGTAAACACTGAAGCTTTCTTT. Translating gives CASSEVNTEAFF.

The chain employs TRBV5-4 and TRBJ2-7; 7 nucleotides align to TRBD1. The CDR3 length is 13 residues. The germline CDR1 and CDR2 sequences are SGHNT and YYREEE (reference sequence). Germline trimming cut 5 bases from V and 2 bases from J; bases unmatched to any gene: 4. The CDR3, as DNA: TGTGCCAGCAGACCAGGGACAGCCTACGAGCAGTACTTC. This translates into CASRPGTAYEQYF.

The chain has TRBV6-4 and TRBJ1-2, with D unresolved. From germline, CDR1 is MRHNA and CDR2 SNTAGT. This CDR3 has 13 amino acids. V shed 2 bases and J shed 4 bases, with 8 bases lying between them. The CDR3 DNA sequence: TGTGCCAGCAGTGACAGGGCTGGCTATGGCTACACCTTC. Its protein is CASSDRAGYGYTF.

This clone was detected only once. The chain joins TRBV2 to TRBJ2-2; 7 positions agree with TRBD1. V dropped 6 bases and J dropped 3; count of bases not matched to a gene: 10. This CDR3 region has 16 residues. Germline V gene lookup returns CDR1 SNHLY and CDR2 FYNNEI. CDR3 amino acids: CASSAFRGQDTGELFF. The CDR3 nucleotides are TGTGCCAGCAGCGCCTTTAGGGGGCAAGACACCGGGGAGCTGTTTTTT.

V is TRBV6-5 and J is TRBJ2-7; tentative D call: TRBD2 (5 bases). The V gene's germline CDR1 is MNHEY and CDR2 SVGAGI. The CDR3 has 12 amino acids. Trimming removed 6 bases from V and 4 bases from J, with 10 bases in between. The CDR3 sequence: CASRDPGYEQYF. The CDR3 DNA is TGTGCCAGCAGAGACCCGGGGTACGAGCAGTACTTC.

This clone occurred a few times. This rearrangement joins TRBV18 to TRBJ1-4; 7 nucleotides match TRBD1. J gave up 8 bases and V 2 bases, and 5 bases lay outside the gene matches. CDR1 KGHSH and CDR2 LQKENI come from the germline V gene. The CDR3 consists of 14 residues. CDR3 DNA sequence: TGTGCCAGCTCACCAAACAGGGGAGGAGAAAAACTGTTTTTT. It encodes CASSPNRGGEKLFF.

V usage is TRBV5-4 and J usage is TRBJ2-6, with 7 bases matching TRBD1. The junction had 6 bases not matched to a gene; V was cut back by 4 bases and J by 2 bases. The CDR3 extends over 16 amino acids. Germline CDR1 is SGHNT and CDR2 is YYREEE (reference sequence). CDR3: CASSQSQGAGANVLTF. CDR3 nucleotides: TGTGCCAGCAGCCAATCCCAGGGGGCTGGGGCCAACGTCCTGACTTTC.

The chain couples TRBV11-2 to TRBJ1-2; D gene ambiguous. The CDR3 length is 15 residues. CDR1 and CDR2 (germline): SGHAT, FQNNGV. The germline V and J ends were trimmed by 3 bases and 3 bases, with 14 bases remaining between them. For the CDR3, the DNA is TGTGCCAGCAGCTTGGGGTCCGGCGCGGACTATGGCTACACCTTC. This translates into CASSLGSGADYGYTF.

V and J are TRBV28 and TRBJ2-2, with 9 bases lining up with TRBD2. The CDR3 runs 15 residues. Germline V gene sequence: CDR1 MDHEN, CDR2 SYDVKM. CDR3 sequence (DNA): TGTGCTGCCAATAGCGGGGGCCGGAACACCGGGGAGCTGTTTTTT. Translation gives CAANSGGRNTGELFF.

The V gene is TRBV5-1, the J gene TRBJ2-5; a weak D match, TRBD1 (6 bases). This CDR3 has 13 residues. Trimming took off 3 bases at V and 5 bases at J, with 11 bases between the two ends. CDR1 is SGHRS, CDR2 YFSETQ, per germline. The CDR3 DNA reads as TGCGCCAGCAGCTCGGACAGTATGGAGACCCAGTACTTC. Protein product: CASSSDSMETQYF.